This TCR beta chain comes out of a study of a mutant IDH1 vaccine in newly diagnosed glioma. Study context: In some groups vaccination began 4-6 weeks post-radiotherapy; others received it with temozolomide. Weeks 35 and 47 hosted visits V12 and V13, respectively. Every participant had undergone radiotherapy, temozolomide, or both before, and most underwent both.

Time point of the sample: week 47, end of study. The vaccine gave 300 ug of a 20-mer mutant IDH1 peptide subcutaneously per dose. Vaccinations, eight in total, occurred in weeks 1, 3, 5, 7, 11, 15, 19, 23. Sequenced by immunoSEQ multiplex PCR; TCRdb stores in-frame clones only, minus some. The table has fewer than 35,000 clones, 80% to 85% seen once. Germline loops: CDR1 LNHNV, CDR2 YYDKDF (reference sequence). This CDR3 has 16 amino acids. Trimming took off 0 bases at V and 0 bases at J, with 12 bases between the two ends. Concerning this clone itself: Its antigen is unknown.

This clonotype was obtained from a man aged 25 to 40 with glioma. The J gene is TRBJ2-7, the V gene TRBV15; TRBD2 is a possible D gene (6 bases). Source: PBMCs, taken from a glioma patient whose treatment included an IDH1 peptide vaccine. The CDR3 here is CATSRDRDSRSYEQYF. DNA of the CDR3: TGTGCCACCAGCAGAGACCGGGACTCCCGCTCCTACGAGCAGTACTTC.